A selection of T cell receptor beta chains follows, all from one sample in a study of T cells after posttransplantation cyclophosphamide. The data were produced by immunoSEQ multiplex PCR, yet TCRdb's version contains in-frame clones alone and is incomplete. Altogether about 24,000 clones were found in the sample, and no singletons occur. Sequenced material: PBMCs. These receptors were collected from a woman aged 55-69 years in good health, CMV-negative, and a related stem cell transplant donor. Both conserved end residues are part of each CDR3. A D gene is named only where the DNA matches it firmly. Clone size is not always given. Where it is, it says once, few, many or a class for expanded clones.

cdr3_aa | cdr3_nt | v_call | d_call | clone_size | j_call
CASSSAFKGGPTSEQFF | TGTGCCAGCAGCTCGGCCTTTAAGGGGGGGCCCACCAGTGAGCAGTTCTTC | TRBV7-9 | - | many | TRBJ2-1
CASSWGQSNEKLFF | TGTGCCAGCAGCTGGGGACAGAGTAATGAAAAACTGTTTTTT | TRBV7-8 | TRBD1 | - | TRBJ1-4
CASSQGGNEQFF | TGTGCCAGCAGCCAGGGGGGCAATGAGCAGTTCTTC | TRBV28 | - | many | TRBJ2-1
CASSLEGARDTQYF | TGTGCCAGCAGCTTGGAGGGGGCGCGGGATACGCAGTATTTT | TRBV5-6 | TRBD1 | many | TRBJ2-3
CASSLTSGGTNTGELFF | TGTGCCAGCAGCTTAACTAGCGGGGGAACGAACACCGGGGAGCTGTTTTTT | TRBV5-4 | TRBD2 | many | TRBJ2-2
CSAESSYGYTF | TGCAGTGCTGAGAGCTCCTATGGCTACACCTTC | TRBV20-1 | - | many | TRBJ1-2
CASRNRGSGNQPQHF | TGTGCCAGCAGAAACAGGGGGTCGGGCAATCAGCCCCAGCATTTT | TRBV2 | TRBD1 | many | TRBJ1-5
CASSYRTSGPPGELFF | TGTGCCAGCAGTTACCGGACTAGCGGGCCGCCCGGGGAGCTGTTTTTT | TRBV6-5 | TRBD2 | many | TRBJ2-2
CATRQQMGNYEQYF | TGTGCCACTCGACAGCAAATGGGTAACTACGAGCAGTACTTC | TRBV19 | - | few | TRBJ2-7
CASSVEGVPTEAFF | TGTGCCAGCAGCGTAGAAGGGGTCCCAACTGAAGCTTTCTTT | TRBV9 | - | many | TRBJ1-1
CASSRPGQGSYEQYF | TGTGCCAGTAGTAGACCGGGACAGGGCTCCTACGAGCAGTACTTC | TRBV19 | TRBD1 | many | TRBJ2-7
CASSLQGALTGELFF | TGTGCCAGCAGCCTCCAGGGGGCATTAACCGGGGAGCTGTTTTTT | TRBV14 | TRBD1 | many | TRBJ2-2
CASSLSGAGFWGDEQFF | TGTGCCAGCAGCTTATCAGGGGCGGGCTTCTGGGGAGATGAGCAGTTCTTC | TRBV7-3 | - | many | TRBJ2-1
CASSIIQGTQYF | TGTGCCAGTAGTATAATTCAGGGGACCCAGTACTTC | TRBV19 | - | many | TRBJ2-5
CASGQGASQPQHF | TGTGCCAGCGGACAGGGGGCAAGTCAGCCCCAGCATTTT | TRBV7-9 | TRBD1 | many | TRBJ1-5
CASSETQPQHF | TGTGCCAGCAGTGAAACACAACCCCAGCATTTT | TRBV6-1 | - | many | TRBJ1-5
CASSYRAGGGEQFF | TGTGCCAGCAGCTACCGAGCGGGGGGAGGTGAGCAGTTCTTC | TRBV7-2 | TRBD2 | many | TRBJ2-1
CASSPSQGSSNQPQHF | TGTGCCAGCTCACCAAGTCAGGGATCGAGCAATCAGCCCCAGCATTTT | TRBV18 | - | many | TRBJ1-5
CASSRDSMNTEAFF | TGTGCCAGCAGCCGGGACAGCATGAACACTGAAGCTTTCTTT | TRBV6-4 | TRBD1 | many | TRBJ1-1
CASSIKANLGTSFYNEQFF | TGTGCCAGTAGTATCAAAGCTAACCTCGGGACTAGCTTTTACAATGAGCAGTTCTTC | TRBV19 | TRBD2 | many | TRBJ2-1
CASSLDFSSYEQYF | TGTGCCAGCAGCTTGGACTTTTCCTCCTACGAGCAGTACTTC | TRBV7-6 | - | many | TRBJ2-7
CASSLGLAGYSYEQYF | TGCGCCAGCAGCTTGGGACTAGCGGGATACTCCTACGAGCAGTACTTC | TRBV5-1 | TRBD2 | few | TRBJ2-7
CASSLRLAGGPGELFF | TGTGCCAGCAGTCTTCGACTAGCGGGGGGCCCCGGGGAGCTGTTTTTT | TRBV27 | TRBD2 | many | TRBJ2-2
CASREETYAQYF | TGCGCCAGCAGGGAGGAGACCTATGCGCAGTATTTT | TRBV5-1 | - | many | TRBJ2-3
CASSDRVGQPQHF | TGTGCCAGTAGCGACAGAGTGGGTCAGCCCCAGCATTTT | TRBV19 | - | many | TRBJ1-5
CASRGGLALGYTF | TGTGCCAGCAGGGGTGGACTAGCACTAGGCTACACCTTC | TRBV6-1 | - | many | TRBJ1-2
CASSLKGAGTEQYF | TGTGCCAGCAGTTTAAAGGGTGCGGGGACCGAGCAGTACTTC | TRBV27 | - | few | TRBJ2-7
CASSYGGGAFETQYF | TGTGCCAGCAGTTACGGGGGAGGGGCGTTTGAGACCCAGTACTTC | TRBV6-6 | TRBD2 | many | TRBJ2-5
CASSPGTEISNQPQHF | TGCGCCAGCAGCCCCGGGACAGAAATAAGCAATCAGCCCCAGCATTTT | TRBV5-1 | TRBD1 | many | TRBJ1-5
CASRTGAYGYTF | TGTGCCAGCAGGACAGGGGCCTATGGCTACACCTTC | TRBV28 | TRBD1 | few | TRBJ1-2
CASAGAGGPSNTQYF | TGTGCCAGCGCGGGGGCGGGGGGACCTTCAAATACGCAGTATTTT | TRBV9 | TRBD2 | - | TRBJ2-3
CASSPEAPGTGVEQYF | TGTGCCAGCTCACCAGAGGCCCCCGGGACAGGGGTCGAGCAGTACTTC | TRBV18 | TRBD1 | many | TRBJ2-7
CASSIDLGRRGNQPQHF | TGTGCCAGTAGTATAGATCTGGGGCGGCGTGGCAATCAGCCCCAGCATTTT | TRBV19 | - | many | TRBJ1-5
CASSSPTGEGGEKLFF | TGTGCCAGCAGCTCCCCGACAGGGGAGGGGGGTGAAAAACTGTTTTTT | TRBV7-9 | TRBD1 | many | TRBJ1-4
CASSSRALPGSGEETQYF | TGTGCCAGCAGTTCTAGGGCCCTGCCCGGGAGCGGGGAAGAGACCCAGTACTTC | TRBV7-8 | TRBD2 | many | TRBJ2-5
CASSFEGLMNTEAFF | TGTGCCAGCAGCTTTGAGGGTCTGATGAACACTGAAGCTTTCTTT | TRBV7-9 | - | many | TRBJ1-1
CATSAGGPSGNTIYF | TGTGCCACCTCGGCGGGGGGGCCCTCTGGAAACACCATATATTTT | TRBV27 | - | many | TRBJ1-3
CASSISPPREEQFF | TGTGCCAGTAGTATAAGCCCGCCAAGGGAGGAGCAGTTCTTC | TRBV19 | - | many | TRBJ2-1
CASSGGLDTQYF | TGTGCCAGCAGCGGGGGGCTAGATACGCAGTATTTT | TRBV9 | - | many | TRBJ2-3
CASSYGTSGFGETQYF | TGTGCCAGCAGTTATGGGACTAGCGGGTTTGGTGAGACCCAGTACTTC | TRBV2 | TRBD2 | few | TRBJ2-5
CASSQDIRGDSPLHF | TGTGCCAGCAGCCAAGATATCCGGGGGGATTCACCCCTCCACTTT | TRBV4-2 | - | many | TRBJ1-6
CASSQDLQGGWGNTIYF | TGCGCCAGCAGCCAAGATCTGCAAGGAGGGTGGGGAAACACCATATATTTT | TRBV4-3 | - | many | TRBJ1-3